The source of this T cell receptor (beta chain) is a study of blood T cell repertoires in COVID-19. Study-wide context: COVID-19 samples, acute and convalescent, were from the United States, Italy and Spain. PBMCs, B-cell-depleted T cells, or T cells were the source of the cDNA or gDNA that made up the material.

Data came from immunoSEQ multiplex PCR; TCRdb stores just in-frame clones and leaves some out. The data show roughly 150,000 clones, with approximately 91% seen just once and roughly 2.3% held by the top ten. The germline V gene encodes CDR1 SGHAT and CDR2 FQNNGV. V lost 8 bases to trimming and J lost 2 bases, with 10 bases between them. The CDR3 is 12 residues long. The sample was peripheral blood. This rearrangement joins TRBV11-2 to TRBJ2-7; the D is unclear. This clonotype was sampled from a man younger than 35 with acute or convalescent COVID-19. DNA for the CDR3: TGTGCCAGCGCAGGCGATACCTACGAGCAGTACTTC. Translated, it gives CASAGDTYEQYF.